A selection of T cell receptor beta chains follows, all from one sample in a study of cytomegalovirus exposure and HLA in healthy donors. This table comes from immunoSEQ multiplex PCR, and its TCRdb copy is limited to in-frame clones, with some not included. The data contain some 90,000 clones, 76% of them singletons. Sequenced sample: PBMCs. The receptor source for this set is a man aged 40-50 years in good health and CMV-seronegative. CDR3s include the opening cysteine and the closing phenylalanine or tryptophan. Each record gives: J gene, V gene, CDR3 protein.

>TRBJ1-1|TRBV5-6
CASSLAPGTEAFF
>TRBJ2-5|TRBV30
CAWSVNWRETQYF
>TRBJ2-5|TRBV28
CASSFRGRETQYF
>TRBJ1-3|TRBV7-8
CASSLTGTDLAIYF
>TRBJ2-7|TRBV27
CASSSRTGGMYEQYF
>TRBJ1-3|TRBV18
CASSHTTGGEGNTIYF
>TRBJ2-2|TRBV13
CASSLLLAGISNTGELFF
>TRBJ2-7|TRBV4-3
CASSQGDRIYEQYF
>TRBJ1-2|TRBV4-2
CASSQDLQGNYGYTF
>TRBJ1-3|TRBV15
CATSASGVSGNTIYF
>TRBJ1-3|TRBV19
CASSITRNTIYF
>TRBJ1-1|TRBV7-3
CASSLTGGVGTEAFF
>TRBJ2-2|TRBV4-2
CASSQEGGSSGELFF
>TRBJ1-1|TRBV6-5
CASSRKGWTEAFF
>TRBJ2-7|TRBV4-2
CASSQHGLYEQYF
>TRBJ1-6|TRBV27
CASSRAGFNSPLHF
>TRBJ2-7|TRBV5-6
CASSPEGVRQTNYEQYF
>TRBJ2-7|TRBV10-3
CAISSGLGREQYF
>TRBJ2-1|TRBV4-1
CASSQGGIYNEQFF
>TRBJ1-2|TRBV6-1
CASTRDMTTRDGYTF